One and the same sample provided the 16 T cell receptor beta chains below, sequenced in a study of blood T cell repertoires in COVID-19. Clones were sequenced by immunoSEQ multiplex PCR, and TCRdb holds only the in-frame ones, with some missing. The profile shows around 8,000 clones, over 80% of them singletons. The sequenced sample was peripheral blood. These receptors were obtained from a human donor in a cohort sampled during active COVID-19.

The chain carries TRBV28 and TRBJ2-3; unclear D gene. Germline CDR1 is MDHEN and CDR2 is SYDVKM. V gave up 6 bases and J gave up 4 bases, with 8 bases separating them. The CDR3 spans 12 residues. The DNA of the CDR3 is TGTGCCAGCAGCCCTTCCCCAGATACGCAGTATTTT. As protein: CASSPSPDTQYF.

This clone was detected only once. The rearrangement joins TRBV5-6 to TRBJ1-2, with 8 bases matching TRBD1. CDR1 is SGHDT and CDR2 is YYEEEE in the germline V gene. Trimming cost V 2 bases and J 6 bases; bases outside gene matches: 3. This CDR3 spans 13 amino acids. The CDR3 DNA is TGTGCCAGCAGCTTCACAGGGGGACATGGCTACACCTTC. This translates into CASSFTGGHGYTF.

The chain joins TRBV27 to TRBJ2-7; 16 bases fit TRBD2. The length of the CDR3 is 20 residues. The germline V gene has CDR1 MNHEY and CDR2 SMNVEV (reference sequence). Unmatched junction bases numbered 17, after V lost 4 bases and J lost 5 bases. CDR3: CASSSPIRGTSGRDRDEQYF. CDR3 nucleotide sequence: TGTGCCAGCAGTTCCCCGATCCGAGGGACTAGCGGGAGGGATCGTGACGAGCAGTACTTC.

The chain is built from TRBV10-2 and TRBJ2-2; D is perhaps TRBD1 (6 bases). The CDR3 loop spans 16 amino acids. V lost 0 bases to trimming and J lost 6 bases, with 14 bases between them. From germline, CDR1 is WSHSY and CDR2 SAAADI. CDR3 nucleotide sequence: TGCGCCAGCAGTGAGTCTGCGGACAGATGGGCCGGGGAGCTGTTTTTT. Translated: CASSESADRWAGELFF.

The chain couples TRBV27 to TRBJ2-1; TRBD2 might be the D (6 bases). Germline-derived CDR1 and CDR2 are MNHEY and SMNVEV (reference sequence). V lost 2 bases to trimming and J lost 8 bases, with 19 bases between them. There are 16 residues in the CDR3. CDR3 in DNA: TGTGCCAGCAGTTTAGGAGGGGCAGGGCGGGTGGATGAGCAGTTCTTC. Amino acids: CASSLGGAGRVDEQFF.

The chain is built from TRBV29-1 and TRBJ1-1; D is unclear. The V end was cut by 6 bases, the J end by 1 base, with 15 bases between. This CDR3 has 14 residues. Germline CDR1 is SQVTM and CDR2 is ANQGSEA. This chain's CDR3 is CSVGFELANTEAFF. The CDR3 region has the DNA TGCAGCGTGGGCTTTGAGTTAGCGAACACTGAAGCTTTCTTT.

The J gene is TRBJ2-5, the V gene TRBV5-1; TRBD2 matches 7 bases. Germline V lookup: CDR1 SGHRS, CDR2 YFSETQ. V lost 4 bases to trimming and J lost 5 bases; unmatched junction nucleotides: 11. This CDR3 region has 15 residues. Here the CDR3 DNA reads TGCGCCAGCAGCCTATCGACTAGCCCGGGGGAGACCCAGTACTTC. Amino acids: CASSLSTSPGETQYF.

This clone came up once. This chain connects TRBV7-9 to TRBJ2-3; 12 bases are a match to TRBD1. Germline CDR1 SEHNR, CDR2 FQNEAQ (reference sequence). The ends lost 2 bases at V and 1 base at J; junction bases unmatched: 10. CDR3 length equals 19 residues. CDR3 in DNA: TGTGCCAGCAGCTTATACTTCGGGACAGGGGGCGGTGGCACAGATACGCAGTATTTT. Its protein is CASSLYFGTGGGGTDTQYF.

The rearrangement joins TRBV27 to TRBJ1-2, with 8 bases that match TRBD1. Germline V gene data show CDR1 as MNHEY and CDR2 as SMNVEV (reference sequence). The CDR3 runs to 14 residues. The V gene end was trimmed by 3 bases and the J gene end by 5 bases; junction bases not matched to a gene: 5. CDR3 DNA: TGTGCCAGCAGTTTCCAGGGGGCTCGGTATGGCTACACCTTC. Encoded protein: CASSFQGARYGYTF.

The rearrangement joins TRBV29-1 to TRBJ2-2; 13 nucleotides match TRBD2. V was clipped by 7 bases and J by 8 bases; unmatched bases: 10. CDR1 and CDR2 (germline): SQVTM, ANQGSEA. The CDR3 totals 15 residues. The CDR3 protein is CSAPRLAGGIGELFF. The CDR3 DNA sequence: TGCAGCGCCCCTAGACTAGCGGGAGGCATTGGGGAGCTGTTTTTT.

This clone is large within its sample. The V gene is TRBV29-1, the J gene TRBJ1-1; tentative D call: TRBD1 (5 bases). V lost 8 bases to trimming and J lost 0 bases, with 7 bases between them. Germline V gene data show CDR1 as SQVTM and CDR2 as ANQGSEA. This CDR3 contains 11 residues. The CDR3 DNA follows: TGCAGCACCAGGGTGAACACTGAAGCTTTCTTT. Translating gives CSTRVNTEAFF. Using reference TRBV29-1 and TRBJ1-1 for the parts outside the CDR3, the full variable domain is SAVISQKPSRDICQRGTSLTIQCQVDSQVTMMFWYRQQPGQSLTLIATANQGSEATYESGFVIDKFPISRPNLTFSTLTVSNMSPEDSSIYLCSTRVNTEAFFGQGTRLTVV.

CDR3 bases: TGTGCCAGCTCACCATCCGGGACTAGTGTGACAGATACGCAGTATTTT. Its translation: CASSPSGTSVTDTQYF. V is TRBV18 and J is TRBJ2-3; 8 nucleotides line up with TRBD2. The CDR3 runs to 16 residues. Per the germline V gene, CDR1 is KGHSH and CDR2 is LQKENI. V shed 2 bases, J shed 3 bases, and the junction held 7 bases outside the gene matches.

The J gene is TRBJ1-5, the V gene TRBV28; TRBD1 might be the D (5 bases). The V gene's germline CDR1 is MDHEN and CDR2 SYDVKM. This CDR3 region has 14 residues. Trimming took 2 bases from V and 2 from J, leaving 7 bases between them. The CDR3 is CASSLVRGNQPQHF. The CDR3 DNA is TGTGCCAGCAGTTTAGTCAGGGGCAATCAGCCCCAGCATTTT.

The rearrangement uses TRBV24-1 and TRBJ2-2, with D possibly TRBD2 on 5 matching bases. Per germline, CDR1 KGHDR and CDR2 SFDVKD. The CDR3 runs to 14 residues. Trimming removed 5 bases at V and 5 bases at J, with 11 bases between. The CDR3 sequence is CATSGGSRTGELFF. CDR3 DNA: TGTGCCACCAGTGGAGGGAGTCGGACCGGGGAGCTGTTTTTT.

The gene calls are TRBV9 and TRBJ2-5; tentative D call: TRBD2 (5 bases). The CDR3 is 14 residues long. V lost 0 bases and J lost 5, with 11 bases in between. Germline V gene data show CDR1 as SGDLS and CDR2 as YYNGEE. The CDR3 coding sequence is TGTGCCAGCAGCGTAGGCCAGCGGCGCGAGACCCAGTACTTC. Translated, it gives CASSVGQRRETQYF.

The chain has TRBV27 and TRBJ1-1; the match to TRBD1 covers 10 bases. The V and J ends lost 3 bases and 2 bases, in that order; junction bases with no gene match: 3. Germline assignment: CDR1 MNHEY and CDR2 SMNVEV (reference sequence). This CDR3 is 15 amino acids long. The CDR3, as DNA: TGTGCCAGCAGTTTGGACAGGGGGATTAACACTGAAGCTTTCTTT. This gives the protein CASSLDRGINTEAFF.